A single sample gave rise to the 21 T cell receptor beta chains below, sequenced in a study of blood T cell repertoires in COVID-19. Sequencing was performed with immunoSEQ multiplex PCR; in TCRdb, only in-frame clones are kept and a portion is missing. The data hold about 180,000 clones, with over 70% observed a single time. Sequencing used PBMCs or T cells enriched from blood (not recorded which). The receptors were sampled from a man aged 55 to 70 who had been exposed to COVID-19.

This clone has a handful of counts. This sequence joins TRBV5-6 and TRBJ1-2; D is unresolved. The CDR3 consists of 15 residues. Trimming removed 0 bases at V and 4 bases at J, with 13 bases between. Germline CDR1 reads SGHDT; CDR2 reads YYEEEE. The CDR3 DNA is TGTGCCAGCAGCTTGGGGAGGGTCACAGTCTATGGCTACACCTTC. It yields the protein CASSLGRVTVYGYTF. Together with reference TRBV5-6 and TRBJ1-2, the CDR3 gives the full variable domain: DAGVTQSPTHLIKTRGQQVTLRCSPKSGHDTVSWYQQALGQGPQFIFQYYEEEERQRGNFPDRFSGHQFPNYSSELNVNALLLGDSALYLCASSLGRVTVYGYTFGSGTRLTVV.

This clone came up once. This chain connects TRBV7-9 to TRBJ1-2; 9 bases line up with TRBD1. Germline CDR1 is SEHNR and CDR2 is FQNEAQ (reference sequence). CDR3 length: 14 residues. The V gene end was trimmed by 8 bases and the J gene end by 1 base; junction bases not matched to a gene: 5. As DNA, the CDR3 is TGTGCCAGCGGGGGACAGGGCAATAACTATGGCTACACCTTC. Its translation is CASGGQGNNYGYTF. The variable domain in full, with the rest retrieved from reference TRBV7-9 and TRBJ1-2, is DTGVSQNPRHKITKRGQNVTFRCDPISEHNRLYWYRQTLGQGPEFLTYFQNEAQLEKSRLLSDRFSAERPKGSFSTLEIQRTEQGDSAMYLCASGGQGNNYGYTFGSGTRLTVV.

The chain couples TRBV27 to TRBJ2-7, with D tentatively TRBD1 (5 bases). This CDR3 comprises 14 residues. Germline CDR1 and CDR2: MNHEY and SMNVEV (reference sequence). V shed 8 bases and J shed 6 bases, with 20 bases lying between them. The CDR3 region is CASGHKSGPPEQYF. The CDR3 DNA reads TGTGCCAGCGGACACAAGAGTGGTCCCCCCGAGCAGTACTTC.

The chain links TRBV10-2 to TRBJ1-1, with 7 bases matching TRBD1. The ends lost 6 bases at V and 0 bases at J; junction bases unmatched: 4. Germline V lookup: CDR1 WSHSY, CDR2 SAAADI. The CDR3 extends over 14 amino acids. The CDR3 region has the DNA TGCGCCAGCAGCTCACAGGGGATGAACACTGAAGCTTTCTTT. The encoded protein is CASSSQGMNTEAFF.

The chain couples TRBV3-1 (or the pseudogene TRBV3-2) to TRBJ2-2; D perhaps matches TRBD1 (5 bases). Germline values: CDR1 LGHDT, CDR2 YNNKEL (reference sequence). This CDR3 region has 14 residues. Trimming pared 11 bases from V and 2 bases from J, leaving 15 bases between. The CDR3 nucleotides read TGTGCCGCCGGGTCAAGGGGAAACACCGGGGAGCTGTTTTTT. Amino acids: CAAGSRGNTGELFF.

This chain links TRBV14 with TRBJ1-4; no clear D. With 6 bases removed from V and 8 bases from J, the gap between germline ends came to 16 bases. This CDR3 is built from 14 residues. Germline CDR1 is SGHDN and CDR2 is FVKESK. The CDR3 sequence: CASSQRRIEEKLFF. The CDR3 bases are TGTGCCAGCAGTCAGCGGAGGATAGAAGAAAAACTGTTTTTT.

This clone was detected once. V gene TRBV18 combines with J gene TRBJ1-2, with D possibly being TRBD1 (5 bases). With 3 bases removed from V and 8 bases from J, the gap between germline ends came to 10 bases. The germline V gene encodes CDR1 KGHSH and CDR2 LQKENI. The CDR3 runs 12 residues. CDR3 DNA sequence: TGTGCCAGCTCACCTGGGACTGGGGGCTACACCTTC. It yields the protein CASSPGTGGYTF.

J is TRBJ1-1 and V is TRBV5-4; D is perhaps TRBD1 (5 bases). The CDR3 runs to 12 residues. Deletions cut 5 bases from V and 1 base from J, with 6 bases between. Looked up from germline, CDR1 is SGHNT and CDR2 is YYREEE (reference sequence). The CDR3 coding sequence is TGTGCCAGCAGGGGGCAGAACACTGAAGCTTTCTTT. It encodes CASRGQNTEAFF.

Comment on this clone: One junction end disagrees with the germline gene, perhaps due to a read error. V is TRBV6-5 and J is TRBJ2-3; D is undetermined. Germline V gene data show CDR1 as MNHEY and CDR2 as SVGAGI. This CDR3 is 12 amino acids long. This CDR3 reads CASSDSRDTQYF. The CDR3 region has the DNA TGTGCCAGCAGTGACTCCCGGGATACGCAGTATTTT.

For the CDR3, the DNA is TGCGCCAGCAGCTTGAGTACTAGCGGGAGCGGGCAGTTCTTC. Amino acid sequence: CASSLSTSGSGQFF. The chain carries TRBV5-1 and TRBJ2-1; 11 bases line up with TRBD2. In germline, CDR1 is SGHRS, CDR2 YFSETQ. J lost 12 bases, V lost 1 base, and 6 bases had no gene match. CDR3 length equals 14 residues.

The chain combines TRBV6-1 with TRBJ2-1; 7 nucleotides agree with TRBD2. Germline V gene lookup returns CDR1 MNHNS and CDR2 SASEGT. CDR3 size: 13 residues. V was clipped by 2 bases and J by 6 bases; unmatched bases: 1. CDR3 nucleotide sequence: TGTGCCAGCAGTGAACTAGCGGTCAATGAGCAGTTCTTC. Amino acids: CASSELAVNEQFF.

This chain joins TRBV4-3 and TRBJ2-5; the D gene is possibly TRBD2 (6 bases). Germline CDR1 is LGHNA and CDR2 is YSLEER. CDR3 size: 15 residues. The V and J ends lost 1 base and 0 bases respectively, with 9 bases between them. DNA of the CDR3: TGCGCCAGCAGCCAAGGACTAGGGAACCAAGAGACCCAGTACTTC. Protein product: CASSQGLGNQETQYF.

The chain has TRBV6-5 and TRBJ2-2; tentatively, D is TRBD1 (8 bases). The CDR3 length is 14 residues. Trimming left V 6 bases short and J 5 bases short, with 13 bases between. CDR1 and CDR2 from the germline V gene are MNHEY and SVGAGI. The CDR3 DNA is TGTGCCAGCAGCCAACAGGGGGGGACCGGGGAGCTGTTTTTT. This gives the protein CASSQQGGTGELFF.

The chain is built from TRBV11-2 and TRBJ2-7; TRBD2 is a possible D gene (5 bases). Trimming left V 7 bases short and J 3 bases short, with 13 bases between. This CDR3 is 13 amino acids long. CDR1 is SGHAT, CDR2 FQNNGV, per germline. CDR3 in amino acids: CASNPSGSYEQYF. The CDR3 DNA reads TGTGCCAGCAACCCGTCGGGGAGCTACGAGCAGTACTTC.

V is TRBV6-4 and J is TRBJ1-2, with TRBD1 matching over 7 bases. The CDR3 has 14 residues. Per the germline V gene, CDR1 is MRHNA and CDR2 is SNTAGT. Trimming at V came to 5 bases and at J to 8 bases, leaving 11 bases not matched to a gene. The CDR3 here is CASSPVQGSWGYTF. The CDR3 nucleotides read TGTGCCAGCAGTCCGGTACAGGGGAGTTGGGGCTACACCTTC.

The chain carries TRBV28 and TRBJ1-2; a possible D gene is TRBD1 (5 bases). Germline CDR1 is MDHEN and CDR2 is SYDVKM. The CDR3 consists of 14 residues. Trimming took off 2 bases at V and 1 base at J, with 8 bases between the two ends. The CDR3 DNA sequence: TGTGCCAGCAGTTTAGGACACCTTAACTATGGCTACACCTTC. Translated: CASSLGHLNYGYTF.

The chain is built from TRBV19 and TRBJ1-6; 7 bases match TRBD1. CDR3 length equals 20 residues. Germline V gives CDR1 LNHDA, CDR2 SQIVND (reference sequence). Trimming at V came to 2 bases and at J to 0 bases, leaving 13 bases not matched to a gene. Here the CDR3 DNA reads TGTGCCAGTAGTATATTTTTCGGGACAGCGCTAAGCTCCTATAATTCACCCCTCCACTTT. Translation gives CASSIFFGTALSSYNSPLHF.

The chain links TRBV7-2 to TRBJ2-1; 7 nucleotides agree with TRBD2. Germline lookup yields CDR1 SGHTA and CDR2 FQGNSA. Trimming at V came to 4 bases and at J to 5 bases, leaving 11 bases not matched to a gene. The length of the CDR3 is 16 residues. The CDR3 spells CASSSSTSPRHNEQFF. CDR3 coding DNA: TGTGCCAGCAGCTCCTCGACTAGCCCCAGGCACAATGAGCAGTTCTTC. Variable domain in full (rest from reference TRBV7-2 and TRBJ2-1): GAGVSQSPSNKVTEKGKDVELRCDPISGHTALYWYRQSLGQGLEFLIYFQGNSAPDKSGLPSDRFSAERTGGSVSTLTIQRTQQEDSAVYLCASSSSTSPRHNEQFFGPGTRLTVL.

The chain joins TRBV5-4 to TRBJ2-7, with D perhaps matching TRBD1 (6 bases). The ends were cut back, 7 bases at V and 5 bases at J, with 19 bases in the middle. The CDR3 covers 14 residues. In germline, CDR1 is SGHNT, CDR2 YYREEE (reference sequence). The DNA for the CDR3 is TGTGCCAGCGGGTACAGGGACCTCAGGGACGAGCAGTACTTC. This encodes CASGYRDLRDEQYF.

The CDR3, as DNA: TGTGCCAGTAGGCGGACAGGGGAGCCCTACGAGCAGTACTTC. Translation gives CASRRTGEPYEQYF. The V and J genes are TRBV19 and TRBJ2-7; 9 bases align to TRBD1. The CDR3 is 14 residues long. Unmatched junction bases numbered 5, after V lost 6 bases and J lost 2 bases. Germline V gives CDR1 LNHDA, CDR2 SQIVND (reference sequence).

This chain connects TRBV11-2 to TRBJ1-2; TRBD1 aligns across 10 bases. The CDR3 consists of 17 residues. The J segment lost 0 bases and the V segment lost 6 bases, leaving 10 bases of the junction unmatched. Germline V lookup: CDR1 SGHAT, CDR2 FQNNGV. The chain's CDR3 is CASRRTGTGAANYGYTF. The CDR3 DNA reads as TGTGCCAGCAGGCGGACCGGGACAGGGGCGGCTAACTATGGCTACACCTTC.